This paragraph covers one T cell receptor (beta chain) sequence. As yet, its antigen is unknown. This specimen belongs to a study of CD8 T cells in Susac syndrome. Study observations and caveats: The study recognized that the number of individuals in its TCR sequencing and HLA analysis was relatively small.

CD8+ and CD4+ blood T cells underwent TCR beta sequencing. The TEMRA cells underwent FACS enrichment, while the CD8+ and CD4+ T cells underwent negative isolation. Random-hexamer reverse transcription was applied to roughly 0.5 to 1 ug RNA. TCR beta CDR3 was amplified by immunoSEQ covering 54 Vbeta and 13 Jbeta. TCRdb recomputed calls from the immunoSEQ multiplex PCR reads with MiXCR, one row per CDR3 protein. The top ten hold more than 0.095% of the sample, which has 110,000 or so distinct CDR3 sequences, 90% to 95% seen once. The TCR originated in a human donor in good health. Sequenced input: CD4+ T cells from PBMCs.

The CDR3 spells CSASHRGSEKLFF. The CDR3 DNA is TGCAGCGCGTCCCACAGGGGCAGTGAAAAACTGTTTTTT. The chain recombines TRBV29-1 with TRBJ1-4; 7 positions agree with TRBD1. The CDR3 extends over 13 amino acids. With 7 bases clipped from V and 7 bases from J, the junction kept 9 bases outside the gene matches. Germline lookup yields CDR1 SQVTM and CDR2 ANQGSEA.